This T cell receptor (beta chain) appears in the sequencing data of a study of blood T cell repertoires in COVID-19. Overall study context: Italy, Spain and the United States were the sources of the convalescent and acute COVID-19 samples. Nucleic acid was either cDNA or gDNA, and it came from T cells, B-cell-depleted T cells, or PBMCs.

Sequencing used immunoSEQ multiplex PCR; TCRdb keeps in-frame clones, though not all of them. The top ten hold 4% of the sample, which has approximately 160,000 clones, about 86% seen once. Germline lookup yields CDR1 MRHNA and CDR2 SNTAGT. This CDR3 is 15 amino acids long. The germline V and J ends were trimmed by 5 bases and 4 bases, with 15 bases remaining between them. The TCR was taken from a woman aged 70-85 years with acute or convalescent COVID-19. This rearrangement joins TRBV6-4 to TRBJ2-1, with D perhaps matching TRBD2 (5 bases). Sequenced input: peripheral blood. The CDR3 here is CASSLEADRYNEQFF. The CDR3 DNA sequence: TGTGCCAGCAGTCTAGAAGCGGACCGATACAATGAGCAGTTCTTC.